This TCR beta chain was identified during a study of long-term antiretroviral therapy in people with HIV (dated by TCRdb to the early 2020s). Some background on the complete study: The earliest samples were collected roughly a decade before the 2015 WHO recommendation for immediate ART, at a time when ART was usually postponed until CD4 counts fell. No cross-contamination during QIAcube processing turned up in test extractions that ran a monoclonal T-cell line alongside approximately 35 polyclonal samples. A retrospective serial study tested whether changes in peripheral blood TRB repertoire composition and diversity were associated with ART initiation and durable HIV suppression. Among the 30 or so participants with HIV, approximately 10 were female. From 30 adults with confirmed HIV infection, the cohort provided 192 cryopreserved PBMC samples, gathered serially across a mean of around six years (range 1-12). Broad study findings and their caveats: The repertoire was dominated across all time points by expanded TRB clones identified before ART initiation, although this dominance was seen to fluctuate and to decrease in many PLHIV after ART. No data were available on ART adherence, viral resistance or therapy changes, limiting inferences about post-ART repertoire changes. Starting ART was linked to a significant rise in TRB diversity, yet even with long-term ART the diversity remained significantly lower than in transplant donor controls. Narrower CDR3 length ranges were observed in HIV repertoires than in controls, and an antigen-experienced repertoire with only a slight naive shift after ART was suggested by the network structure. Because cell numbers in pre-ART samples were limited, unsorted PBMC were profiled instead of sorted CD4+ and CD8+ T cells. The samples span the years 2004 to 2017, and the ART regimens used at that time may not be as effective as current regimens. Since PBMC availability was limited, sequencing covered only the TCR beta chain, with no alpha chain pairing.

The immunoSEQ hsTCRB v3.0 assay was used at survey level resolution to sequence the TRB variable region. TRB sequencing targeted a depth of roughly 40,000-55,000 T-cell genomes per sample. Pooled TRB libraries were sequenced on an Illumina MiSeq with a v3 150-cycle kit. Regarding the original processing steps: Repertoire analysis ran in R within a reproducible Nextflow workflow covering QC, data transformation and analysis. Custom analyses were implemented in LymphoSeq2, an R package for AIRR-Seq data exploration. A handful of samples that yielded fewer than 5000 total TRB sequences were excluded, so that around 190 HIV repertoires were analyzed. Among the 200 or so HIV repertoires that were kept, roughly 58 were collected before ART initiation and 120 to 140 were collected after ART initiation. Repertoires were downsampled to 5000 TRB nucleotide sequences, with summary statistics averaged over 100 downsampling iterations. TRB sequences were retained for analysis only if CDR3 regions of at least seven amino acids were present. A Shannon entropy-derived clonality score and the Gini coefficient were used to measure diversity. In the repertoire networks, any two of the top 5000 CDR3 amino acid sequences were connected whenever the two sequences differed by an edit distance of one. For TRB CDR3 amino acid sequences, GLIPH2 was used to predict antigen specificity groups and MHC restriction. Known CMV, EBV, HIV or tissue antigen associations were flagged by matching CDR3 amino acid sequences against VDJdb and McPAS-TCR. Pre-ART, post-ART and control groups were compared with Wilcoxon signed-rank tests and Holm-Bonferroni correction. TCRdb holds this immuneACCESS table with in-frame rearrangements only. Some clones are missing; in checked studies, unresolved V genes explain under half, and the rest has no known cause. V and J calls and clone size are copied from that table; D and trimming were computed from the DNA. The sample profile shows under 30,000 clones; around 79% of them were found once. More than 9.5% of the sample is held by the ten biggest clonotypes.

To be included, a participant needed at least one PBMC sample from before ART initiation plus at least two post-ART samples. Every participant with HIV received treatment in the United States of America. Cryopreserved samples of about 0.95-10 million PBMC were thawed and washed before DNA extraction. At the time of the earliest PBMC sample, participants with HIV were aged between about 23 and 54 years. Each participant contributed PBMC samples from 1-4 timepoints before ART initiation and 2-8 timepoints after ART initiation, with a median of 7 samples. Serial HIV viral load, CD4+ T-cell count, ART history and demographic data were obtained for every participant. Genomic DNA was extracted from unsorted PBMC with a Qiagen kit on a QIAcube, with processing performed in batches of 12 samples. About this clone: What antigen it recognizes has not been identified. No much larger clone exists at a distance of one base, and base qualities are not known.

The CDR3 has 12 amino acids, counting the end cysteine and phenylalanine. This entry keeps only the CDR3 DNA: 36 bases, framed from base 1. CDR1 GTSNPN and CDR2 SVGIG were looked up in the germline V gene (reference sequence). The germline ends are 11 bases apart after V is trimmed by 5 bases and J by 3 bases. Recombination joined TRBV30 with TRBJ2-7; D gene: possibly TRBD1, on 5 matching bases. This sample comprised unsorted PBMCs, obtained 2.1 years after starting antiretroviral therapy. This sequence originates from a man in his thirties or forties with HIV. For the CDR3, the sequence is CAWGAAVYEQYF. The nucleotides read TGTGCCTGGGGGGCAGCTGTCTACGAGCAGTACTTC.